This record looks at one TCR beta chain sequence and its context. Germline V gene sequence: CDR1 SGHNT, CDR2 YYREEE (reference sequence). This CDR3 comprises 14 residues. With 1 base removed from V and 5 bases from J, the gap between germline ends came to 12 bases. The data were taken from a study of CD8 T cells in Susac syndrome. CD8+ and CD4+ T cells circulating in blood were sequenced for TCR beta. The authors negatively isolated CD8+ and CD4+ T cells and FACS-enriched TEMRA cells. With random hexamers, reverse transcription was performed on about 0.45 to 1 ug of RNA. The authors amplified TCR beta CDR3 across 54 Vbeta and 13 Jbeta using immunoSEQ multiplex PCR. One entry per CDR3 protein, called by TCRdb with MiXCR from the immunoSEQ multiplex PCR reads. The table includes approximately 120,000 distinct CDR3 sequences, over 85% detected once.

Input material: CD4+ T cells from PBMCs. This sequence was found in a human donor in good health. The chain joins TRBV5-4 to TRBJ2-5; D tentatively reads TRBD1 or TRBD2 (5 bases each). The CDR3 DNA is TGTGCCAGCAGCTTGCAAAGGGGAGACGAGACCCAGTACTTC. Translated: CASSLQRGDETQYF.